Each of the 2 T cell receptor beta chains below was sequenced from the same sample in a study of blood T cell repertoires in COVID-19. The assay was immunoSEQ multiplex PCR, and TCRdb's table has in-frame clones only and misses some. The table includes 110,000 to 150,000 clones, 65% to 85% detected once. The sequenced sample consisted of peripheral blood. These receptors were collected from a human donor in a cohort sampled during active COVID-19.

This clone was observed a handful of times. The gene calls are TRBV5-6 and TRBJ2-2; D perhaps matches TRBD2 (5 bases). The ends were cut back, 5 bases at V and 6 bases at J, with 11 bases in the middle. Germline assignment: CDR1 SGHDT and CDR2 YYEEEE. The CDR3 extends over 13 amino acids. CDR3 protein: CASRRLGAGELFF. The CDR3 DNA reads as TGTGCCAGCAGACGTCTCGGGGCCGGGGAGCTGTTTTTT.

The rearrangement uses TRBV10-3 and TRBJ1-1; D gene uncertain. V lost 2 bases and J 4 bases, leaving 8 bases between the germline ends. There are 13 residues in the CDR3. In germline, CDR1 is ENHRY, CDR2 SYGVKD. The CDR3 here is CAISEIGGTEAFF. The CDR3 bases are TGTGCCATCAGTGAGATTGGAGGCACTGAAGCTTTCTTT.